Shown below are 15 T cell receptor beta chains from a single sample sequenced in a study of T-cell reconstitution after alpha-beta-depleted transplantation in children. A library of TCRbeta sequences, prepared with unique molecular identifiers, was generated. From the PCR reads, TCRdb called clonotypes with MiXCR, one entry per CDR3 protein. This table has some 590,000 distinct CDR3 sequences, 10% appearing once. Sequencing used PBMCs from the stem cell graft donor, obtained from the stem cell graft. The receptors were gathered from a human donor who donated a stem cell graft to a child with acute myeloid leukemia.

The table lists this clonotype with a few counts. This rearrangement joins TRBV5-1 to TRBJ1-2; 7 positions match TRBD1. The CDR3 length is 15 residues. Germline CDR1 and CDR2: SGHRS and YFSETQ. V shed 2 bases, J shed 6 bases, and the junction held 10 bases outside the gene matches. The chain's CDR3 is CASSLDTRQGHGYTF. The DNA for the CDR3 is TGCGCCAGCAGCTTAGATACGCGACAGGGTCATGGCTACACCTTC.

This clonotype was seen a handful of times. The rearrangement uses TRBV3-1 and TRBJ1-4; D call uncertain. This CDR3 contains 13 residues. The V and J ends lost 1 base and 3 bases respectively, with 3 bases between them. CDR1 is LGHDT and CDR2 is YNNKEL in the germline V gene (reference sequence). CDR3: CASSQGANEKLFF. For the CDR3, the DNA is TGTGCCAGCAGCCAAGGAGCTAATGAAAAACTGTTTTTT.

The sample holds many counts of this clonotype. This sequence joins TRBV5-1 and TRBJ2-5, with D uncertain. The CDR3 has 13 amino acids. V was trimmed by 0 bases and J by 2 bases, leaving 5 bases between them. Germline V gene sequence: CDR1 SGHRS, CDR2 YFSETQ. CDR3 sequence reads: CASSLDLQETQYF. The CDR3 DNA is TGCGCCAGCAGCTTGGACTTACAAGAGACCCAGTACTTC.

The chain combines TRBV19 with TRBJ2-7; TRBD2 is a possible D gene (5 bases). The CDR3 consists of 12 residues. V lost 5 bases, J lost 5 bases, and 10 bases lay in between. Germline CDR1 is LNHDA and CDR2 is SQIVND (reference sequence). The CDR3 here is CASSAGLNEQYF. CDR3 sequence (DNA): TGTGCCAGTAGTGCCGGACTGAACGAGCAGTACTTC.

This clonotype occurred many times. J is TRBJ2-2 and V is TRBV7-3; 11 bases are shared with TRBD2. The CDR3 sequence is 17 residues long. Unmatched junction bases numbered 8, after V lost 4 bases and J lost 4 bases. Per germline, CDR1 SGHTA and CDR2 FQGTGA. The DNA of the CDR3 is TGTGCCAGCAGCTCCAACCCCGGGACTAGCGGCACCGGGGAGCTGTTTTTT. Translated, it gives CASSSNPGTSGTGELFF.

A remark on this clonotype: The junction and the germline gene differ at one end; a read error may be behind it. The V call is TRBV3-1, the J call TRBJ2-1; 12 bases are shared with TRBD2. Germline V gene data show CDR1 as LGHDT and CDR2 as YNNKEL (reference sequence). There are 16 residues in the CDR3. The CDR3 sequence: CASRPSGRVTMNEQLF. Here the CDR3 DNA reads TGTGCCAGCCGGCCTAGCGGGAGGGTAACAATGAATGAGCAGTTATTC.

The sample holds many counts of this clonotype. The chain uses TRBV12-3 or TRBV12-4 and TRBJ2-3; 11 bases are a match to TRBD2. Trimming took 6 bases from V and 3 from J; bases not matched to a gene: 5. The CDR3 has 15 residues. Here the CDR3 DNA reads TGTGCCAGCAGGCTGGGACTAGCGGTGACAGATACGCAGTATTTT. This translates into CASRLGLAVTDTQYF.

CDR3 protein: CASSYGSNTEAFF. CDR3 sequence (DNA): TGTGCCAGCAGTTACGGCTCGAACACTGAAGCTTTCTTT. The chain has TRBV6-2 or TRBV6-3 and TRBJ1-1, with unresolved D. Germline values: CDR1 MNHEY, CDR2 SVGEGT. The CDR3 has 13 residues. The V end was cut by 2 bases, the J end by 1 base, with 5 bases between.

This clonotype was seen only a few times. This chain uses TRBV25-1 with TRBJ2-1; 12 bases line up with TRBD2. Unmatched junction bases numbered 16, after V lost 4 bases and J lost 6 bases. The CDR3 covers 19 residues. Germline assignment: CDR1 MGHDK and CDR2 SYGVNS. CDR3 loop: CASSVSLLAGGPVGNEQFF. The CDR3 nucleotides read TGTGCCAGCAGTGTGTCTCTCCTAGCGGGAGGGCCGGTGGGCAATGAGCAGTTCTTC.

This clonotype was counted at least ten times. The CDR3 reads CAISRDSGNTEAFF. Written as DNA, the CDR3 is TGTGCCATCAGCCGGGACTCCGGGAACACTGAAGCTTTCTTT. V and J are TRBV10-3 and TRBJ1-1, with D possibly matching TRBD1 (5 bases). Looked up from germline, CDR1 is ENHRY and CDR2 is SYGVKD. The length of the CDR3 is 14 residues. The ends were cut back, 6 bases at V and 1 base at J, with 12 bases in the middle.

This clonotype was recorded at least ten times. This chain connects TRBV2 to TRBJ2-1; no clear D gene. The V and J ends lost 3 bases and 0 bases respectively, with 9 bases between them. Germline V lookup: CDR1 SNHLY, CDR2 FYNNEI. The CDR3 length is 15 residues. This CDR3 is CASSDRLASYNEQFF. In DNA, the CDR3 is TGTGCCAGCAGTGATCGGTTAGCCTCCTACAATGAGCAGTTCTTC.

For the CDR3, the DNA is TGCAGTGCTAGGGCAAGCGGGAGTATCTACGAGCAGTACTTC. Translated: CSARASGSIYEQYF. This chain connects TRBV20-1 to TRBJ2-7, with 8 nucleotides matching TRBD2. Trimming at V came to 3 bases and at J to 3 bases, leaving 7 bases not matched to a gene. The germline V gene has CDR1 DFQATT and CDR2 SNEGSKA (reference sequence). CDR3 length: 14 residues.

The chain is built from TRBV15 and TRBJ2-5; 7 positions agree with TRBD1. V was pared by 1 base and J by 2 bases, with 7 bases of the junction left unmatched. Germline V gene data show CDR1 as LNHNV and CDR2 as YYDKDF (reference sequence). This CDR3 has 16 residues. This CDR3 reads CATSRAEGARQETQYF. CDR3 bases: TGTGCCACCAGCAGAGCCGAGGGGGCCCGACAAGAGACCCAGTACTTC.

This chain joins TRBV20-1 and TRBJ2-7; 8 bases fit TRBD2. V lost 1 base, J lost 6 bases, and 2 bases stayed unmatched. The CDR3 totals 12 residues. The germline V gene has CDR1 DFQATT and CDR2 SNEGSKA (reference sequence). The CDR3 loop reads CSARAGGPEQYF. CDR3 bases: TGCAGTGCTAGAGCGGGAGGGCCCGAGCAGTACTTC.

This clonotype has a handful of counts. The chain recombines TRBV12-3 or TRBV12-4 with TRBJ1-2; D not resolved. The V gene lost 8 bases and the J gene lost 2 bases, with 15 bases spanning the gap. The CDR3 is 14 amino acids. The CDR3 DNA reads TGTGCCAGCTCTAGAGGACGGGCCAACTATGGCTACACCTTC. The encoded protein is CASSRGRANYGYTF.